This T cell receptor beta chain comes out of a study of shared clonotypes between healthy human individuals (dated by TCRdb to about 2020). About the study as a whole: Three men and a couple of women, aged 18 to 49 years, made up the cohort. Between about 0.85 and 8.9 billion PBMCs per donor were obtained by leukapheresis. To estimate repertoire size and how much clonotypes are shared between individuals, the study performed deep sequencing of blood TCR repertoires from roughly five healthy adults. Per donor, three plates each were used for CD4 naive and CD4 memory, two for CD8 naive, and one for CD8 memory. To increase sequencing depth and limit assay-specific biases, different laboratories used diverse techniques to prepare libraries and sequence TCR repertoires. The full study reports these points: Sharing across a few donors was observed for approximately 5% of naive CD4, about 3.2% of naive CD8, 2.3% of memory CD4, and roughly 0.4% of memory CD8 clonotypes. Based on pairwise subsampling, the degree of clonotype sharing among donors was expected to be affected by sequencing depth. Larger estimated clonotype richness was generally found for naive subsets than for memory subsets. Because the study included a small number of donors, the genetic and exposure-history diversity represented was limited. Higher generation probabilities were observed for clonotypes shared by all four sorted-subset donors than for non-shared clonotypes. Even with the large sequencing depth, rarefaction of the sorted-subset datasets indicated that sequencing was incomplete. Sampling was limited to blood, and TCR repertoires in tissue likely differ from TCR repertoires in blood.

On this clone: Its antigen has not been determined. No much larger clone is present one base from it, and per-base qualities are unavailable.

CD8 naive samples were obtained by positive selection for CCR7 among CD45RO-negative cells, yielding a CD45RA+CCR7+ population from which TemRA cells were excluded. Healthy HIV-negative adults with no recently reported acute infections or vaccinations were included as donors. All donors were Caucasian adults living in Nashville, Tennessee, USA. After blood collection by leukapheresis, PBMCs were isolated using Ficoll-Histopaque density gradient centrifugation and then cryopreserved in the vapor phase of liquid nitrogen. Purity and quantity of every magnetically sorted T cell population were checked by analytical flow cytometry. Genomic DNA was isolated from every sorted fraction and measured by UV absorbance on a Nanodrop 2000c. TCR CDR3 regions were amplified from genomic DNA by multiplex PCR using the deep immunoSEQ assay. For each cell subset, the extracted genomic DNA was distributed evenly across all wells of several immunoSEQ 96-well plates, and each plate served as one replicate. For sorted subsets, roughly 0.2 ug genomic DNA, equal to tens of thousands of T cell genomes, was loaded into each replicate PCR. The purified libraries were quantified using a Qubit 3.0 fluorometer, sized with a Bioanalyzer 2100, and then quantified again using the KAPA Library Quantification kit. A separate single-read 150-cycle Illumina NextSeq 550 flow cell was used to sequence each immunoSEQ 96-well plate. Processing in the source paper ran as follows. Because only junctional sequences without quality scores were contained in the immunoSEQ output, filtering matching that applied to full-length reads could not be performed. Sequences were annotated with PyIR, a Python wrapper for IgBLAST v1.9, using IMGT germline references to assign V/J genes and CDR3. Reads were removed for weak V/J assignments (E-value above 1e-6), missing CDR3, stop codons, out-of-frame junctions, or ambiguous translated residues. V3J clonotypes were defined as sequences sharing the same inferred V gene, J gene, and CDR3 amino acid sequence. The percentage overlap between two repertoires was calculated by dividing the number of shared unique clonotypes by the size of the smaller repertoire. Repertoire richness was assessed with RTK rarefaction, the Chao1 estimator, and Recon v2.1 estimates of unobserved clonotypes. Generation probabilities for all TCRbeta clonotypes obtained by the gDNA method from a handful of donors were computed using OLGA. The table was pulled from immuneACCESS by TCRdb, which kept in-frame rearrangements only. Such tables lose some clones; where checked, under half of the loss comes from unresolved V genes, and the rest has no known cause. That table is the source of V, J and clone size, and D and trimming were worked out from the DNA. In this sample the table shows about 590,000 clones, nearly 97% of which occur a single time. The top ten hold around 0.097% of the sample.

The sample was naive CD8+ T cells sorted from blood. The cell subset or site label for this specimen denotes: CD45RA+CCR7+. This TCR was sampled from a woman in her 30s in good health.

DNA sequence: TGTGCCAGCAGTTTTCCGGGGACCGGGGAGCTGTTTTTT. It encodes CASSFPGTGELFF. This chain joins TRBV28 to TRBJ2-2; 5 matching bases give a weak D call of TRBD2. The CDR3 measures 13 amino acids from cysteine to phenylalanine. The DNA shown is the 39-base CDR3, in frame from base 1. V is reduced by 3 bases and J by 5 bases, leaving a spacing of 7 bases between them. CDR1 and CDR2, looked up from the germline V gene, are MDHEN and SYDVKM.